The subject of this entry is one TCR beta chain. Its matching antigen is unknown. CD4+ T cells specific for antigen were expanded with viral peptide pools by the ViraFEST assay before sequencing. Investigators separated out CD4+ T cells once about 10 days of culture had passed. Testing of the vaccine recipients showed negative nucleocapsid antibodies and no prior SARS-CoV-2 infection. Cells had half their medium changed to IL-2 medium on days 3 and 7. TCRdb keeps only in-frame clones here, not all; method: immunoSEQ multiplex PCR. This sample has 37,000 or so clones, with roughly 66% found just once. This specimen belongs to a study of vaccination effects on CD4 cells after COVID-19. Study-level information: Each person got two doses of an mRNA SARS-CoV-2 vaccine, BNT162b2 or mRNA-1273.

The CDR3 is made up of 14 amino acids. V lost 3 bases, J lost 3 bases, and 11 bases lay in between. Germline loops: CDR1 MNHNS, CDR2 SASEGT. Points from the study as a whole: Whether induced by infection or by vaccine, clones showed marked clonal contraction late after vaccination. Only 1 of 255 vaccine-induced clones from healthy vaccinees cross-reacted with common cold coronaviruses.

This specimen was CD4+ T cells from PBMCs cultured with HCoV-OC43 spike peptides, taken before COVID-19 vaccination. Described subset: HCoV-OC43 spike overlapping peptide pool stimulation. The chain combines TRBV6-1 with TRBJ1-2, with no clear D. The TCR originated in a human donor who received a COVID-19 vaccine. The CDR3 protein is CASSDRAKDYGYTF. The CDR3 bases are TGTGCCAGCAGTGACCGGGCTAAGGACTATGGCTACACCTTC.